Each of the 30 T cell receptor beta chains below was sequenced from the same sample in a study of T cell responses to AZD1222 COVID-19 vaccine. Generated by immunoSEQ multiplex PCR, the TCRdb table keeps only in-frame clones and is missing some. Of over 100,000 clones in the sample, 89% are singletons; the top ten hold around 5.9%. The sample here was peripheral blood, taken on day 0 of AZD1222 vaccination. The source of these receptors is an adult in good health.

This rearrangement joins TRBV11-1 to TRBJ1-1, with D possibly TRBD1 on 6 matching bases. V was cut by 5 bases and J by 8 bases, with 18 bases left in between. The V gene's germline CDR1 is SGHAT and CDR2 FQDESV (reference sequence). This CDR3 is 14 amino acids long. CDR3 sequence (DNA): TGTGCCAGCAGCCCACCAGGGGACGGCTCAGAAGCTTTCTTT. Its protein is CASSPPGDGSEAFF. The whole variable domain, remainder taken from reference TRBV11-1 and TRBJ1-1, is EAEVAQSPRYKITEKSQAVAFWCDPISGHATLYWYRQILGQGPELLVQFQDESVVDDSQLPKDRFSAERLKGVDSTLKIQPAELGDSAMYLCASSPPGDGSEAFFGQGTRLTVV.

In DNA, the CDR3 is TGCGCCAGCAGCTTCGGATCAACTAATGAAAAACTGTTTTTT. Amino acids: CASSFGSTNEKLFF. V gene TRBV5-1 combines with J gene TRBJ1-4, with no clear D. With 2 bases removed from V and 0 bases from J, the gap between germline ends came to 5 bases. The CDR3 extends over 14 amino acids. Germline V gives CDR1 SGHRS, CDR2 YFSETQ.

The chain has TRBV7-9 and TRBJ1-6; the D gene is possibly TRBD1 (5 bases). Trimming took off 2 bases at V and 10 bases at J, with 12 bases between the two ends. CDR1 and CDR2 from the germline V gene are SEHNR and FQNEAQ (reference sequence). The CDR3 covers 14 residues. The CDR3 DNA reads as TGTGCCAGCAGCTTATCCCAGGGAGGGTCACCCCTCCACTTT. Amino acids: CASSLSQGGSPLHF.

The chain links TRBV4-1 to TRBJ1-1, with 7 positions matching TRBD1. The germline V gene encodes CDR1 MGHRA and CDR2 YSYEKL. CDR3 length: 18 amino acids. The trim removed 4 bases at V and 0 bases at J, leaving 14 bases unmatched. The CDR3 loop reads CASSPHTDRFGVNTEAFF. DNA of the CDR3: TGCGCCAGCAGCCCTCACACGGACAGGTTCGGCGTGAACACTGAAGCTTTCTTT.

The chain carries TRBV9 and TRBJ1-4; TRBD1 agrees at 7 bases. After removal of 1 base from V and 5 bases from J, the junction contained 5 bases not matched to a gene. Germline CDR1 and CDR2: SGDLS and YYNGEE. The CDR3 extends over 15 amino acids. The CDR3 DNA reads TGTGCCAGCAGCGTAAGCGGGACAGAGAATGAAAAACTGTTTTTT. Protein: CASSVSGTENEKLFF.

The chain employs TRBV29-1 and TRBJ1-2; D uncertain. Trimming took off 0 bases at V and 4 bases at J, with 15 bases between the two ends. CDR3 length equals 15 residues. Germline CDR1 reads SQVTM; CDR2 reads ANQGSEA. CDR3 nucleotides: TGCAGCGTTGAAGACCAACACCGGCTTGGCTATGGCTACACCTTC. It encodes CSVEDQHRLGYGYTF.

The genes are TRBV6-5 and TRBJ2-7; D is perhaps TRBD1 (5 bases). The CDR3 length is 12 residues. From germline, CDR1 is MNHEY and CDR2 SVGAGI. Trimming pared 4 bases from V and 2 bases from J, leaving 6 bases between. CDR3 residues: CASSLDTYEQYF. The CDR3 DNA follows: TGTGCCAGCAGTTTGGACACCTACGAGCAGTACTTC.

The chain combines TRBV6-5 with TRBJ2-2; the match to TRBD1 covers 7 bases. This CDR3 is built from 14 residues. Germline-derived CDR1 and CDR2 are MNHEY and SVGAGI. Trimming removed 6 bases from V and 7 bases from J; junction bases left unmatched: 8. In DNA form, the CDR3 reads TGTGCCAGCAGGGGACAGTTGAGTATCGGGGAGCTGTTTTTT. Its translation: CASRGQLSIGELFF.

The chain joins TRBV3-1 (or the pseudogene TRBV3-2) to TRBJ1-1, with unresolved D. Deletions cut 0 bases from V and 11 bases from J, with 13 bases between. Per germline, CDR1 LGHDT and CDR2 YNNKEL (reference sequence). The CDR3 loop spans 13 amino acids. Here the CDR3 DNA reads TGTGCCAGCAGCCAAGATCAGGCCATTGAGGCTTTCTTT. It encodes CASSQDQAIEAFF.

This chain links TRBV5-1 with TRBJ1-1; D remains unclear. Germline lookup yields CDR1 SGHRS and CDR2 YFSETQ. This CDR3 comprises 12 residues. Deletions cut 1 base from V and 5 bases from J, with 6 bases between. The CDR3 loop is CASSLFGTEAFF. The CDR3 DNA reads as TGCGCCAGCAGCTTGTTTGGGACTGAAGCTTTCTTT.

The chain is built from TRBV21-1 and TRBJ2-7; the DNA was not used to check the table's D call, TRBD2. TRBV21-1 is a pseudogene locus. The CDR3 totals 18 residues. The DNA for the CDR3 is TGTGCCAGCAGCAAAAAGATCCGGGCGGGCAGGCCGGGCGACGAGCAGTACTTC. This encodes CASSKKIRAGRPGDEQYF.

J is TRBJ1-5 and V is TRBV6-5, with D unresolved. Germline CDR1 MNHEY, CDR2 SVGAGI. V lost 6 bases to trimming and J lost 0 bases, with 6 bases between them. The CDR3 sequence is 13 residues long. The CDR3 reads CASRSPSNQPQHF. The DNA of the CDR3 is TGTGCCAGCAGATCTCCTAGCAATCAGCCCCAGCATTTT.

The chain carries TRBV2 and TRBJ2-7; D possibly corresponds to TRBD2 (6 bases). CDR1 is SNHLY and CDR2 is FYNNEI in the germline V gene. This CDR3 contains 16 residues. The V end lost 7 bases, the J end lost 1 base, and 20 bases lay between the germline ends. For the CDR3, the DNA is TGTGCCAGCAATTTCCCCGGCGGGGTTGAGTCCTACGAGCAGTACTTC. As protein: CASNFPGGVESYEQYF.

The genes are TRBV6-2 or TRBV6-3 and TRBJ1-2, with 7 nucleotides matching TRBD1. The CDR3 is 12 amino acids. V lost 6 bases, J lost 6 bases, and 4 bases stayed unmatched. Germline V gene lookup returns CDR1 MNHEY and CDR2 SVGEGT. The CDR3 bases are TGTGCCAGCAGCGTGGACAGGCATGGCTACACCTTC. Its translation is CASSVDRHGYTF.

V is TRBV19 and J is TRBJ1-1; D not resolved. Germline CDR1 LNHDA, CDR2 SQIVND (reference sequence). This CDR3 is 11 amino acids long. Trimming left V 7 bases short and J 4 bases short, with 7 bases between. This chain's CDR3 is CASNVGTEAFF. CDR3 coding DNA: TGTGCCAGTAATGTGGGCACTGAAGCTTTCTTT. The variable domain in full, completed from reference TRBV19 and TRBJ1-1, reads DGGITQSPKYLFRKEGQNVTLSCEQNLNHDAMYWYRQDPGQGLRLIYYSQIVNDFQKGDIAEGYSVSREKKESFPLTVTSAQKNPTAFYLCASNVGTEAFFGQGTRLTVV.

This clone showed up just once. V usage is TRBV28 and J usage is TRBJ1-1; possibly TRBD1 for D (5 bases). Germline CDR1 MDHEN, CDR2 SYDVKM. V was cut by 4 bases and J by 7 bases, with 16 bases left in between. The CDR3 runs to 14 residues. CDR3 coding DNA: TGTGCCAGCAGTTCCGACCAGGGACGGGTTGAAGCTTTCTTT. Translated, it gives CASSSDQGRVEAFF.

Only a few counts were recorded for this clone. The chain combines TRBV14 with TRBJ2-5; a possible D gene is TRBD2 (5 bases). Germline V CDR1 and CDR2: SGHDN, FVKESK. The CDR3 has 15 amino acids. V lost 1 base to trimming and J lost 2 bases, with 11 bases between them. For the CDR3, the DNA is TGTGCCAGCAGCCAAGTCCCGGGAATTCAAGAGACCCAGTACTTC. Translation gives CASSQVPGIQETQYF.

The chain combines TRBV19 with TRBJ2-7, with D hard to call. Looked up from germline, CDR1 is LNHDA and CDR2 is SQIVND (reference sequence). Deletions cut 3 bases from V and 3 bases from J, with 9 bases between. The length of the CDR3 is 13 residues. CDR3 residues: CASSMDRNYEQYF. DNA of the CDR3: TGTGCCAGTAGTATGGACCGGAACTACGAGCAGTACTTC. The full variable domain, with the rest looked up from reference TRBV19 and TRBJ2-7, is DGGITQSPKYLFRKEGQNVTLSCEQNLNHDAMYWYRQDPGQGLRLIYYSQIVNDFQKGDIAEGYSVSREKKESFPLTVTSAQKNPTAFYLCASSMDRNYEQYFGPGTRLTVT.

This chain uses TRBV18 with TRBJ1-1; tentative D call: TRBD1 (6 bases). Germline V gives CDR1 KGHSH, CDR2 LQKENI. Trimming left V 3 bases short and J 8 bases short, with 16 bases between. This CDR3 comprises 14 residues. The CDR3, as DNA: TGTGCCAGCTCACCCAATACAGGGTCTGGAGAAGCTTTCTTT. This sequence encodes CASSPNTGSGEAFF.

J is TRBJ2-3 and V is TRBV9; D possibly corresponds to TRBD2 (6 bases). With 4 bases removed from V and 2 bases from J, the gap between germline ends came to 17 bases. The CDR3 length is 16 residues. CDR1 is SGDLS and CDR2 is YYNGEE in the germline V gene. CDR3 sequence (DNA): TGTGCCAGCAGCTCTCGGGGGACGGGGTTCACAGATACGCAGTATTTT. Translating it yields CASSSRGTGFTDTQYF.

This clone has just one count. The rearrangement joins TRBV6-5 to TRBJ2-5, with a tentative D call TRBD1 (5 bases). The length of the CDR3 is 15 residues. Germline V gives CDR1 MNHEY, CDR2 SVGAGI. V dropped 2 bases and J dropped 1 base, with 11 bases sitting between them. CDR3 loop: CASSYPWGRQETQYF. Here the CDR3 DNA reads TGTGCCAGCAGTTACCCCTGGGGCCGCCAAGAGACCCAGTACTTC.

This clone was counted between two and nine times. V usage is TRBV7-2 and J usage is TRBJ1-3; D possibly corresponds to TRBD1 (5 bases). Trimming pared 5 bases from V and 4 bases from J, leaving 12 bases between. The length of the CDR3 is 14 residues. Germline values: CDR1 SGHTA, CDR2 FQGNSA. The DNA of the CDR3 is TGTGCCAGCAGCAGGGACTCGTGGGGAAACACCATATATTTT. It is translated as CASSRDSWGNTIYF.

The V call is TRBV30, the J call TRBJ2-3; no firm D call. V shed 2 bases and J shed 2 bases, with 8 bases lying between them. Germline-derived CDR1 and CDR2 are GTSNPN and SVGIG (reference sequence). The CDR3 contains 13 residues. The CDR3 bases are TGTGCCTGGAGTTTTGAGAACACAGATACGCAGTATTTT. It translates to CAWSFENTDTQYF.

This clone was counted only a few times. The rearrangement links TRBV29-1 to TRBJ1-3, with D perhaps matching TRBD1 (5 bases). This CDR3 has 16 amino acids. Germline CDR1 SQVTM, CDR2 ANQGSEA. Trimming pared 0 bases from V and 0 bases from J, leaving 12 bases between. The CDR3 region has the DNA TGCAGCGTTGAAGAGCGGACAAAGCCCTCTGGAAACACCATATATTTT. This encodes CSVEERTKPSGNTIYF.

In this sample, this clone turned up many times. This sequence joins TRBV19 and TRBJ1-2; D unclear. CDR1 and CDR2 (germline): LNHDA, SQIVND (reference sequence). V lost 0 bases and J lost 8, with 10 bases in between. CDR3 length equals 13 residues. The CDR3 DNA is TGTGCCAGTAGTATAGATCGGGGTATCGGCTACACCTTC. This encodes CASSIDRGIGYTF.

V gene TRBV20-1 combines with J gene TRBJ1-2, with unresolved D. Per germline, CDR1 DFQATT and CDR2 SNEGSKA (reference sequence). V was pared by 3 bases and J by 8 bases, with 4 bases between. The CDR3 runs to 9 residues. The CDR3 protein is CSASQGYTF. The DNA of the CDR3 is TGCAGTGCTAGCCAAGGCTACACCTTC.

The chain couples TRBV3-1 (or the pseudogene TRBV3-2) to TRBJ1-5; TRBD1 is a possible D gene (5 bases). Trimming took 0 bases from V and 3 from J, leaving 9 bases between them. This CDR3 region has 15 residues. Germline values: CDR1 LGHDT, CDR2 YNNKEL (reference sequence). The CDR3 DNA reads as TGTGCCAGCAGCCAAGATACAGGCATCAATCAGCCCCAGCATTTT. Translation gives CASSQDTGINQPQHF.

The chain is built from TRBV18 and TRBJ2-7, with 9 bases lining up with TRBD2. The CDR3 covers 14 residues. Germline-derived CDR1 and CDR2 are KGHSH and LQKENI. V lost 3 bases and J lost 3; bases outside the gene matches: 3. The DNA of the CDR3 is TGTGCCAGCTCACCCAGCGGGGGGAACTACGAGCAGTACTTC. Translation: CASSPSGGNYEQYF.

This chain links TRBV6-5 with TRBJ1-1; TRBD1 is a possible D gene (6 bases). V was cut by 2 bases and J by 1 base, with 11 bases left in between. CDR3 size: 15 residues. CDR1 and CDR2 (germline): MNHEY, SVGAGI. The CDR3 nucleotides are TGTGCCAGCAGTTACGTGAGGGGGAAGAACACTGAAGCTTTCTTT. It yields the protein CASSYVRGKNTEAFF.

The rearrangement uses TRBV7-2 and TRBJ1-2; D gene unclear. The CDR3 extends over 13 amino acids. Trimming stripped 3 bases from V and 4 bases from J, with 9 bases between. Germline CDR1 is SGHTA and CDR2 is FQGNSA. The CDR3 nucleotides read TGTGCCAGCAGCTTCTCGGCCGGCTATGGCTACACCTTC. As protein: CASSFSAGYGYTF.